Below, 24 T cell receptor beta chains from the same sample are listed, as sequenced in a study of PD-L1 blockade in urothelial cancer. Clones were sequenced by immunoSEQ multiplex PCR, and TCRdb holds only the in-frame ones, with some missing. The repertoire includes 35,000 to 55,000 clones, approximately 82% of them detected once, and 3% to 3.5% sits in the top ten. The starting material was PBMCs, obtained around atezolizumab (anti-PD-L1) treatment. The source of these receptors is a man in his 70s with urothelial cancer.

As DNA, the CDR3 is TGTGCCAGCAGCCATCCAGGGGGCGCATCCTACAATGAGCAGTTCTTC. It yields the protein CASSHPGGASYNEQFF. The chain carries TRBV4-2 and TRBJ2-1; 8 bases fit TRBD1. Germline V gene sequence: CDR1 LGHNA, CDR2 YNFKEQ. The CDR3 length is 16 residues. V lost 3 bases and J lost 1; bases outside the gene matches: 5.

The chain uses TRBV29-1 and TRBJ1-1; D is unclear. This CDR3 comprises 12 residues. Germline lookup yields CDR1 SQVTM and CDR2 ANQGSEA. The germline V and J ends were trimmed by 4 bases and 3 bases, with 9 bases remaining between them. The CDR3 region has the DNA TGCAGCGTTGTTCGGGGATACACTGAAGCTTTCTTT. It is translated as CSVVRGYTEAFF.

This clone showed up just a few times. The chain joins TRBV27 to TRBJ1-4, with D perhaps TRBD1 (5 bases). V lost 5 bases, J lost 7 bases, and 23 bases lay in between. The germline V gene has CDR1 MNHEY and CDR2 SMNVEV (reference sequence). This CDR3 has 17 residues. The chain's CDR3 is CASSPTARAGVFEKLFF. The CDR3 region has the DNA TGTGCCAGCAGTCCAACCGCCCGGGCGGGGGTTTTTGAAAAACTGTTTTTT.

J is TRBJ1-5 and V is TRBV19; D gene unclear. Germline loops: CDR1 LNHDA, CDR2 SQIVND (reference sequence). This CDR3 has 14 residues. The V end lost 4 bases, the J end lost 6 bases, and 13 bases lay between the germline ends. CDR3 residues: CASSTGKRGQPQHF. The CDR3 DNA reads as TGTGCCAGTAGTACGGGGAAACGGGGTCAGCCCCAGCATTTT.

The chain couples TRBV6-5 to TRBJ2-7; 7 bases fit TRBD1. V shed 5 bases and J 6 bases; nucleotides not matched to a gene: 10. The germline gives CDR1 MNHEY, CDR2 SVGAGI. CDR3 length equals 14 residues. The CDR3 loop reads CASSIRTGALEQYF. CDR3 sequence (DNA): TGTGCCAGCAGTATCCGGACAGGCGCCCTCGAGCAGTACTTC.

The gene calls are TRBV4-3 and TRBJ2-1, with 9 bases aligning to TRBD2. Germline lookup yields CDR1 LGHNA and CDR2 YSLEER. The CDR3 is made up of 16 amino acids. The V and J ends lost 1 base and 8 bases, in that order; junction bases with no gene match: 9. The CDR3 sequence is CASSQVLAGRRDEQFF. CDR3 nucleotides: TGCGCCAGCAGCCAAGTTCTAGCGGGAAGAAGGGATGAGCAGTTCTTC.

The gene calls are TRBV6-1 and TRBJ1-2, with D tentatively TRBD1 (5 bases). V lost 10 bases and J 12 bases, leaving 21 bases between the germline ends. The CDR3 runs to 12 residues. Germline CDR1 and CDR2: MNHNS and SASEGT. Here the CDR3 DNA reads TGTGCCACATCCGCTGTCGTTGGGGGGAACACCTTC. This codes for CATSAVVGGNTF.

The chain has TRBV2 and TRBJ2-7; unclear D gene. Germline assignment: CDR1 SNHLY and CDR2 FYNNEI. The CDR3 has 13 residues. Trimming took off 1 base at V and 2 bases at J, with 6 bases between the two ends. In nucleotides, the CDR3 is TGTGCCAGCAGTGAAGGAGTAGCCTACGAGCAGTACTTC. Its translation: CASSEGVAYEQYF.

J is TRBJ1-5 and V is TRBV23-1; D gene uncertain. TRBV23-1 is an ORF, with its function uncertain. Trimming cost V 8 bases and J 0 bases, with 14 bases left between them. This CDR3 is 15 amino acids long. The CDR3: CASPGEPNSNQPQHF. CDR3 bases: TGCGCCAGCCCCGGAGAACCCAATAGCAATCAGCCCCAGCATTTT.

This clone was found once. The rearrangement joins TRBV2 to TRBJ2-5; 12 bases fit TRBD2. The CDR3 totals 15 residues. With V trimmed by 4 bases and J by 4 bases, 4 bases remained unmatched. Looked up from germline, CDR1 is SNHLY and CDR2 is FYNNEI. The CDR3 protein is CASSVVLAGGETQYF. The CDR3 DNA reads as TGTGCCAGCAGTGTTGTACTAGCGGGGGGAGAGACCCAGTACTTC.

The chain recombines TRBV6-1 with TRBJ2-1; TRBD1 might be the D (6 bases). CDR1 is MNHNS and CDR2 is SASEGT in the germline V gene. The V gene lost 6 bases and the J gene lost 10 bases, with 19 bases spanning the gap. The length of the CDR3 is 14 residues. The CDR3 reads CASSPSLSRGEQFF. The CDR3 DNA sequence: TGTGCCAGCAGCCCATCCCTTAGCAGGGGAGAGCAGTTCTTC.

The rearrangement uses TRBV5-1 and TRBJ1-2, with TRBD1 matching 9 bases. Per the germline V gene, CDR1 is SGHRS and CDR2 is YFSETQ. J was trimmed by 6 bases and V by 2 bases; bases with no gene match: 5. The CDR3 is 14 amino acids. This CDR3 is CASSLIGQGNGYTF. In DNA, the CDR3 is TGCGCCAGCAGCTTAATTGGACAGGGGAATGGCTACACCTTC.

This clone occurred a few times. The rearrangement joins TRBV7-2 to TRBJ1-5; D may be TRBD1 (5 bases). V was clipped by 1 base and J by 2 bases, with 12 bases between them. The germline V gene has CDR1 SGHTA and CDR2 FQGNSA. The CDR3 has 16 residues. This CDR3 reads CASSLGQGGGNQPQHF. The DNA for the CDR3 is TGTGCCAGCAGCTTAGGGCAGGGTGGGGGCAATCAGCCCCAGCATTTT.

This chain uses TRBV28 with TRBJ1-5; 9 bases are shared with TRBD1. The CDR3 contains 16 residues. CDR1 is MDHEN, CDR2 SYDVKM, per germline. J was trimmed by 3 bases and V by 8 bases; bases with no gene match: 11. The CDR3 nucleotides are TGTGCCAGCCACCTGTGGGGACAGGGTGACAATCAGCCCCAGCATTTT. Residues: CASHLWGQGDNQPQHF.

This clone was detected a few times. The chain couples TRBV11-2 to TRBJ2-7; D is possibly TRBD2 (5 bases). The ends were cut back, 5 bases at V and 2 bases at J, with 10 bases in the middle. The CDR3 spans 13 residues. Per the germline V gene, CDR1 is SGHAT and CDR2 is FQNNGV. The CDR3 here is CASSRAGTYEQYF. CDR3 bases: TGTGCCAGCAGCCGAGCCGGGACCTACGAGCAGTACTTC.

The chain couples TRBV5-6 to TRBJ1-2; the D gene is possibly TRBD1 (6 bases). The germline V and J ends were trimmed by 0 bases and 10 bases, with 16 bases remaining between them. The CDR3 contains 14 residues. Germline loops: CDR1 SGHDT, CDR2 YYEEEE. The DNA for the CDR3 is TGTGCCAGCAGCTTGGTTCGGCAGGGGTTTTTCTACACCTTC. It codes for CASSLVRQGFFYTF.

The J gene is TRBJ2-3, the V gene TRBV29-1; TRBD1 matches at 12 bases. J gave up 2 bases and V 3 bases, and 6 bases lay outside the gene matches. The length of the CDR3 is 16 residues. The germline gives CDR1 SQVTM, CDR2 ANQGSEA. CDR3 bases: TGCAGCGTTGATACCCAGGGACAGGGGGCCACAGATACGCAGTATTTT. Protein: CSVDTQGQGATDTQYF.

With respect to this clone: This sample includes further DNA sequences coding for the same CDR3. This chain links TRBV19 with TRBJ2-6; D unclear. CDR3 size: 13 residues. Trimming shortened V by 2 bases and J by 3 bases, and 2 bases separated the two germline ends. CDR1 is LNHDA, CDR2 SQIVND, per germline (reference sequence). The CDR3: CASSILGANVLTF. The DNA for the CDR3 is TGTGCCAGTAGTATACTTGGGGCCAACGTCCTGACTTTC.

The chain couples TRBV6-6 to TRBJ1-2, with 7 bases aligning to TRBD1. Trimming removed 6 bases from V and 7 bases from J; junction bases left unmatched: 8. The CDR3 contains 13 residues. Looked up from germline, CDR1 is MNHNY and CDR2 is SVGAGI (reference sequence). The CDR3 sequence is CASSLDRVVGYTF. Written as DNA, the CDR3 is TGTGCCAGCAGCCTAGACAGGGTCGTTGGCTACACCTTC.

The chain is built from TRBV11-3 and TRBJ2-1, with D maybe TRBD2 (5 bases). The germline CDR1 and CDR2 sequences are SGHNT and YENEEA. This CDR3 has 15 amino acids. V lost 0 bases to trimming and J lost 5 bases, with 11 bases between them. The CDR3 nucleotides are TGTGCCAGCAGCTTAGATCGGGGTGTTCACAATGAGCAGTTCTTC. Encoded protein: CASSLDRGVHNEQFF.

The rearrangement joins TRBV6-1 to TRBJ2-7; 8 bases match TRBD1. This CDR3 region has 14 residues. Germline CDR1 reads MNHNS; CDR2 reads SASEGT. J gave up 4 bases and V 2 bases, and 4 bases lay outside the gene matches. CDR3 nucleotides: TGTGCCAGCAGTGAATCAGACAGGGGATACGAGCAGTACTTC. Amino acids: CASSESDRGYEQYF.

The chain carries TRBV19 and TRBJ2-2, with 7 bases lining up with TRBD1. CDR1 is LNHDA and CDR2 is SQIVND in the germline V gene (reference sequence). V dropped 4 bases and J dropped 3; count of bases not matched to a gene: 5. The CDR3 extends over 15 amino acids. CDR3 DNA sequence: TGTGCCAGTAGTACACAGGGGACCGACACCGGGGAGCTGTTTTTT. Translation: CASSTQGTDTGELFF.

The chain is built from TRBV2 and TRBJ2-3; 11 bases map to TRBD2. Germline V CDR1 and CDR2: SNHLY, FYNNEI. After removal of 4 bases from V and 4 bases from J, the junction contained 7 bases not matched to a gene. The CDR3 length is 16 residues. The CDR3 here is CASSAASGGLSDTQYF. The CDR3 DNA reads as TGTGCCAGCAGTGCAGCTAGCGGGGGGCTATCAGATACGCAGTATTTT.

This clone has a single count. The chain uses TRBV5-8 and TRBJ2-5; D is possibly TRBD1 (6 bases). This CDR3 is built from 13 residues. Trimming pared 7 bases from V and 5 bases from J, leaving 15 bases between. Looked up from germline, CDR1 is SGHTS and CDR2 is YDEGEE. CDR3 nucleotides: TGTGCCAGCGACAGGACGCCTGTCGAGACCCAGTACTTC. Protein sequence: CASDRTPVETQYF.